These 25 T cell receptor beta chains originate from one sample sequenced in a study of breast tumors, draining lymph nodes, adjacent tissues. TCRdb itself ran the multiplex PCR reads through MiXCR, one entry per CDR3 protein. The sample has under 300,000 distinct CDR3 sequences, less than 45% seen once. The lymph nodes were axillary draining lymph nodes from breast cancer patients. Material: axillary lymph node tissue. The origin of the receptors is a female donor with breast cancer. Some clones in this sample may be carry-over from other donors' samples.

This clonotype was observed at least ten times. J is TRBJ1-2 and V is TRBV5-4; TRBD1 matches at 7 bases. The CDR3 runs to 15 residues. Germline-derived CDR1 and CDR2 are SGHNT and YYREEE (reference sequence). V was pared by 2 bases and J by 3 bases, with 7 bases of the junction left unmatched. This CDR3 is CASSFGVGQYYGYTF. The CDR3 nucleotides are TGTGCCAGCAGCTTTGGGGTGGGACAGTACTATGGCTACACCTTC.

In its sample, this clonotype was seen many times. The V and J genes are TRBV3-1 and TRBJ1-3; D uncertain. CDR1 and CDR2 from the germline V gene are LGHDT and YNNKEL (reference sequence). Trimming left V 1 base short and J 4 bases short, with 11 bases between. The CDR3 sequence is 15 residues long. The CDR3 DNA follows: TGTGCCAGCAGCCAAGTGATGGGCAGAGGAAACACCATATATTTT. Its protein is CASSQVMGRGNTIYF. Looking up the rest from reference TRBV3-1 and TRBJ1-3 gives the full variable domain: DTAVSQTPKYLVTQMGNDKSIKCEQNLGHDTMYWYKQDSKKFLKIMFSYNNKELIINETVPNRFSPKSPDKAHLNLHINSLELGDSAVYFCASSQVMGRGNTIYFGEGSWLTVV.

The CDR3 loop reads CASRPGTSAGVGADTQYF. The DNA for the CDR3 is TGTGCCAGCAGACCCGGGACTAGCGCGGGAGTAGGGGCAGATACGCAGTATTTT. This chain joins TRBV7-2 and TRBJ2-3, with TRBD2 matching 10 bases. From germline, CDR1 is SGHTA and CDR2 FQGNSA. The ends lost 6 bases at V and 4 bases at J; junction bases unmatched: 16. The CDR3 has 18 amino acids.

The chain uses TRBV20-1 and TRBJ2-3; 8 bases line up with TRBD1. The CDR3 sequence is 13 residues long. The V and J ends lost 5 bases and 1 base, in that order; junction bases with no gene match: 2. Germline loops: CDR1 DFQATT, CDR2 SNEGSKA (reference sequence). The CDR3: CSAETGGTDTQYF. The CDR3 DNA reads as TGCAGTGCTGAGACAGGGGGCACAGATACGCAGTATTTT.

This clonotype was detected ten times or more. This chain joins TRBV4-2 and TRBJ2-3, with 7 bases identical to TRBD2. V gave up 3 bases and J gave up 5 bases; unmatched junction bases: 2. The germline gives CDR1 LGHNA, CDR2 YNFKEQ. This CDR3 comprises 13 residues. The CDR3 region is CASSQLAGDTQYF. The CDR3 DNA is TGTGCCAGCAGCCAGTTAGCGGGAGATACGCAGTATTTT.

This clonotype came up many times. The chain employs TRBV6-4 and TRBJ2-7; no firm D call. The CDR3 is 13 amino acids. V lost 0 bases to trimming and J lost 6 bases, with 9 bases between them. Germline CDR1 reads MRHNA; CDR2 reads SNTAGT. Here the CDR3 reads CASSDSNIGEQYF. The CDR3 DNA is TGTGCCAGCAGTGACTCGAATATTGGCGAGCAGTACTTC.

There are many counts of this clonotype. This chain connects TRBV5-1 to TRBJ2-1; 8 bases map to TRBD2. Looked up from germline, CDR1 is SGHRS and CDR2 is YFSETQ. V lost 5 bases, J lost 2 bases, and 6 bases stayed unmatched. The CDR3 extends over 15 amino acids. CDR3 protein: CASSPGLGAYNEQFF. CDR3 DNA sequence: TGCGCCAGCAGTCCGGGACTAGGTGCCTACAATGAGCAGTTCTTC.

At least ten counts were recorded for this clonotype. The J gene is TRBJ2-3, the V gene TRBV20-1, with D possibly TRBD2 on 6 matching bases. Trimming left V 1 base short and J 1 base short, with 6 bases between. This CDR3 contains 13 residues. Germline V CDR1 and CDR2: DFQATT, SNEGSKA (reference sequence). This chain's CDR3 is CSARAGGTDTQYF. The DNA of the CDR3 is TGCAGTGCTAGAGCGGGGGGCACAGATACGCAGTATTTT.

This chain joins TRBV29-1 and TRBJ1-3, with D unresolved. The CDR3 sequence is 14 residues long. Per germline, CDR1 SQVTM and CDR2 ANQGSEA. The ends were cut back, 3 bases at V and 0 bases at J, with 9 bases in the middle. The CDR3 sequence: CSVDRGPSGNTIYF. The CDR3 DNA sequence: TGCAGCGTTGACAGAGGACCCTCTGGAAACACCATATATTTT. The whole variable domain, remainder taken from reference TRBV29-1 and TRBJ1-3, is SAVISQKPSRDICQRGTSLTIQCQVDSQVTMMFWYRQQPGQSLTLIATANQGSEATYESGFVIDKFPISRPNLTFSTLTVSNMSPEDSSIYLCSVDRGPSGNTIYFGEGSWLTVV.

V is TRBV20-1 and J is TRBJ2-3; 16 nucleotides agree with TRBD2. The CDR3 covers 17 residues. CDR1 is DFQATT, CDR2 SNEGSKA, per germline (reference sequence). J lost 1 base, V lost 5 bases, and 6 bases had no gene match. In DNA form, the CDR3 reads TGCAGTGCTGAGGGACTAGCGGGAGGGCCGCGCACAGATACGCAGTATTTT. Protein product: CSAEGLAGGPRTDTQYF.

On this clonotype: Sequence at one end of the junction differs from germline and may be a read error. J is TRBJ1-2 and V is TRBV20-1; possibly TRBD1 for D (6 bases). The CDR3 length is 13 residues. Germline V gene sequence: CDR1 DFQATT, CDR2 SNEGSKA (reference sequence). The chain's CDR3 is CSAGEGDRVGYTF. The CDR3 region has the DNA TGCAGTGCTGGAGAGGGGGACCGCGTCGGCTACACCTTC.

In the case of this clonotype: It is unclear where the CDR3 begins or ends on the DNA, so no DNA is shown, and the CDR3 is as TCRdb lists it. The chain employs TRBV29-1 and TRBJ2-3; the D call of TRBD1 is as the table states it, not checked on the DNA. Germline-derived CDR1 and CDR2 are SQVTM and ANQGSEA. The CDR3 has 20 residues if both end residues are counted. CDR3 protein: CSVEDRRAGTQYFGPGTQYF.

Ten or more counts support this clonotype. The chain carries TRBV19 and TRBJ2-7; TRBD1 might be the D (6 bases). V lost 6 bases to trimming and J lost 2 bases, with 14 bases between them. CDR1 and CDR2 from the germline V gene are LNHDA and SQIVND (reference sequence). The CDR3 totals 14 residues. In DNA, the CDR3 is TGTGCCAGTAGCGTAAGGGGGATCGCCTACGAGCAGTACTTC. The encoded protein is CASSVRGIAYEQYF. The full variable domain, in which reference TRBV19 and TRBJ2-7 provide the parts outside the CDR3, is DGGITQSPKYLFRKEGQNVTLSCEQNLNHDAMYWYRQDPGQGLRLIYYSQIVNDFQKGDIAEGYSVSREKKESFPLTVTSAQKNPTAFYLCASSVRGIAYEQYFGPGTRLTVT.

This clonotype was seen repeatedly, ten times or more. The J gene is TRBJ1-6, the V gene TRBV27; D is uncertain. Trimming cost V 10 bases and J 10 bases, with 11 bases left between them. The CDR3 loop spans 11 amino acids. Germline V lookup: CDR1 MNHEY, CDR2 SMNVEV (reference sequence). The CDR3 spells CATQDLSPLHF. CDR3 bases: TGTGCCACCCAGGACCTCTCACCCCTCCACTTT.

This sequence joins TRBV18 and TRBJ2-7; D uncertain. Germline CDR1 reads KGHSH; CDR2 reads LQKENI. The V gene lost 3 bases and the J gene lost 4 bases, with 7 bases spanning the gap. The CDR3 has 12 amino acids. The CDR3 nucleotides are TGTGCCAGCTCACCGAGGCGATACGAGCAGTACTTC. Protein sequence: CASSPRRYEQYF.

The table lists this clonotype with a few counts. This sequence joins TRBV6-6 and TRBJ1-1, with D uncertain. The CDR3 sequence is 12 residues long. Germline V gene sequence: CDR1 MNHNY, CDR2 SVGAGI (reference sequence). V lost 0 bases and J 8 bases, leaving 7 bases between the germline ends. CDR3 in DNA: TGTGCCAGCAGTTACTCGTCGCGAGAAGCTTTCTTT. Amino acids: CASSYSSREAFF.

The sample holds many counts of this clonotype. The CDR3, as DNA: TGCAGCGCTCGTGAGCAGTACTTC. Translation gives CSAREQYF. V and J are TRBV29-1 and TRBJ2-7, with D uncertain. Germline CDR1 reads SQVTM; CDR2 reads ANQGSEA. The CDR3 runs 8 residues. The germline V and J ends were trimmed by 7 bases and 7 bases, with 5 bases remaining between them.

This clonotype was observed many times. The J gene is TRBJ2-1, the V gene TRBV20-1, with 7 bases that match TRBD2. The ends lost 1 base at V and 12 bases at J; junction bases unmatched: 3. Germline V gives CDR1 DFQATT, CDR2 SNEGSKA (reference sequence). The CDR3 loop spans 11 amino acids. In DNA form, the CDR3 reads TGCAGTGCTAGAGGGGACTACAGGCAGTTCTTC. Translating it yields CSARGDYRQFF.

This chain links TRBV6-4 with TRBJ2-5; 11 bases are a match to TRBD2. The CDR3 is 15 residues long. Losses at the gene ends were 5 bases for V and 0 bases for J; bases not matched to a gene: 2. Germline CDR1 is MRHNA and CDR2 is SNTAGT. The CDR3 sequence: CASSPGLADQETQYF. The DNA of the CDR3 is TGTGCCAGCAGTCCGGGACTAGCGGACCAAGAGACCCAGTACTTC.

At least ten counts were recorded for this clonotype. The V and J genes are TRBV5-1 and TRBJ2-1, with 9 bases fitting TRBD1. V trimming: 1 base; J trimming: 5 bases; junction bases outside the gene matches: 4. Germline assignment: CDR1 SGHRS and CDR2 YFSETQ. The length of the CDR3 is 15 residues. The CDR3 nucleotides are TGCGCCAGCAGCTTGCAGACAGGGGGGGACAATGAGCAGTTCTTC. It is translated as CASSLQTGGDNEQFF.

This clonotype was counted at least ten times. The gene calls are TRBV20-1 and TRBJ1-2; 11 nucleotides line up with TRBD1. This CDR3 has 13 amino acids. After removal of 5 bases from V and 8 bases from J, the junction contained 7 bases not matched to a gene. Germline-derived CDR1 and CDR2 are DFQATT and SNEGSKA (reference sequence). Here the CDR3 reads CSASTGQGEGYTF. The CDR3 DNA reads TGCAGTGCTTCTACGGGACAGGGGGAAGGCTACACCTTC.

This clonotype was seen many times. The V gene is TRBV7-3, the J gene TRBJ2-3; 10 nucleotides match TRBD2. The CDR3 has 15 residues. The V and J ends lost 5 bases and 5 bases, in that order; junction bases with no gene match: 7. From germline, CDR1 is SGHTA and CDR2 FQGTGA. CDR3 nucleotide sequence: TGTGCCAGCAGCCTCAGCGGGGGGGCCAGAGATACGCAGTATTTT. It yields the protein CASSLSGGARDTQYF.

This clonotype was seen only once. One end of the junction does not line up with germline, which may come from a read error. The chain uses TRBV18 and TRBJ2-2, with a tentative D call TRBD2 (5 bases). CDR1 is KGHSH and CDR2 is LQKENI in the germline V gene. This CDR3 has 15 amino acids. The CDR3 DNA reads TGTGCCAGCTCACCTGCCTTCTTAAACACCGGGGAGCCGTTTTTT. Residues: CASSPAFLNTGEPFF.

This clonotype has at least ten counts. The rearrangement links TRBV19 to TRBJ2-7; D is unclear. CDR3 length: 12 amino acids. From germline, CDR1 is LNHDA and CDR2 SQIVND (reference sequence). V was trimmed by 5 bases and J by 2 bases, leaving 7 bases between them. CDR3 sequence reads: CASSPRTYEQYF. In nucleotides, the CDR3 is TGTGCCAGTAGTCCCCGAACCTACGAGCAGTACTTC.

The chain employs TRBV20-1 and TRBJ1-5; tentative D call: TRBD1 (6 bases). From germline, CDR1 is DFQATT and CDR2 SNEGSKA (reference sequence). CDR3 length: 14 amino acids. V shed 4 bases and J shed 2 bases, with 12 bases lying between them. The CDR3 reads CSATAGGRNQPQHF. The CDR3 nucleotides read TGCAGTGCTACCGCGGGGGGCCGCAATCAGCCCCAGCATTTT.